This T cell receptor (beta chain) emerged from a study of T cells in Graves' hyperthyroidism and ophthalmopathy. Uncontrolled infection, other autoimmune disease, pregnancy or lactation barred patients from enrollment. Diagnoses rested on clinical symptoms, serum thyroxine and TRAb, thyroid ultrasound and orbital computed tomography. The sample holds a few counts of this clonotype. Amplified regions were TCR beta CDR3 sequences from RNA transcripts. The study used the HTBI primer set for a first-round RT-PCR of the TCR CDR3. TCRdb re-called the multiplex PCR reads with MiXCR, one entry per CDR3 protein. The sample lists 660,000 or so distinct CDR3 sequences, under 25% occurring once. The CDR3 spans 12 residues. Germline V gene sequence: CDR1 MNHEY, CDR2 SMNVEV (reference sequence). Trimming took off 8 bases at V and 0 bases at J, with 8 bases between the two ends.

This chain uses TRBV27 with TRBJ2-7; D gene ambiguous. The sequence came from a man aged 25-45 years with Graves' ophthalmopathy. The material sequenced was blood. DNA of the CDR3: TGTGCCAGCCACAGCTCCTCCTACGAGCAGTACTTC. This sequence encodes CASHSSSYEQYF.